This T cell receptor (beta chain) was sequenced during a study of blood T cell repertoires in COVID-19 (TCRdb year 2020). Background for the entire study: Collaborator samples came from the United States, Italy and Spain and covered acute and convalescent phases of COVID-19. Where available, HLA class I and class II types were taken from metadata supplied by the sample provider and were not determined by assay-based typing. Sample metadata almost always included a de-identified subject ID, COVID-19 status, age in years and sex. The samples were drawn from the first 160 participants of the ongoing ImmuneRACE study and from more than 1,000 subjects provided by 6 global collaborators. The repertoires were released in a freely available public database intended as a resource for research on the immune response to SARS-CoV-2. Subjects who had been exposed to COVID-19, were actively infected with it, or had recovered from it provided the deeply sampled blood TCRbeta repertoires that made up the dataset. The material from the prospective study consisted of cDNA or gDNA derived from T cells, B-cell-depleted T cells, or PBMCs.

Participants in the prospective study were enrolled through a virtual design, were aged roughly 18 to 100 years, and lived in roughly 24 United States geographic areas. In the prospective study, cohorts were assigned on the basis of participant-reported clinical history obtained from a screening survey and a study questionnaire. Mobile phlebotomists in the prospective study collected whole blood, serum and a nasopharyngeal or oropharyngeal swab from every participant. Over a roughly 2-month period, participants in the prospective study had the option of providing additional blood draws and questionnaires. Before DNA extraction, blood samples from the prospective study were shipped at room temperature or frozen. The immunoSEQ Assay, a bias-controlled multiplex PCR, was used to amplify TCRbeta CDR3 regions from genomic DNA. In the paper's pipeline: The number of nucleated cells in each sample was estimated by amplification of reference gene primers within the assay. To quantify the absolute abundance of each unique TCRbeta CDR3 rearrangement, sequence reads were collapsed and filtered. For each sample, productive Simpson clonality was calculated as the square root of Simpson's diversity index across productive rearrangements. TCRdb obtained this table from immuneACCESS and retained in-frame rearrangements with V and J assigned. These tables miss some clones; where compared with another copy, unresolved V genes account for less than half of the shortfall, and the remainder is unexplained. Clone size and V and J calls were adopted from that table, with D and trimming inferred from the DNA. The sample table contains some 290,000 clones; only one count was recorded for roughly 88% of them. Approximately 2.5% of the sample is taken by the ten largest.

Worth noting for this clone: Its antigen is still unknown. No base-level quality is on record; no much larger clone is a single base apart.

The paper as a whole reports these results and caveats: The amount of clinical and demographic metadata varied by source and participant and was provided uncurated.

The germline ends are 10 bases apart after V is trimmed by 2 bases and J by 14 bases. Inclusive of the bounding cysteine and phenylalanine, the CDR3 is 12 residues long. Just CDR3 DNA is preserved here, 36 bases in frame from base 1. Sequencing was carried out using PBMCs or T cells enriched from blood (not recorded which). The rearranged chain carries TRBV12-3 or TRBV12-4 and TRBJ1-6; the D gene is perhaps TRBD1, from 5 matching bases. The receptor's source is a woman aged 40 to 50 with acute COVID-19. The CDR3 amino acid sequence is: CASSLIGASLHF. The DNA is TGTGCCAGCAGTTTAATAGGGGCATCCCTCCACTTT.